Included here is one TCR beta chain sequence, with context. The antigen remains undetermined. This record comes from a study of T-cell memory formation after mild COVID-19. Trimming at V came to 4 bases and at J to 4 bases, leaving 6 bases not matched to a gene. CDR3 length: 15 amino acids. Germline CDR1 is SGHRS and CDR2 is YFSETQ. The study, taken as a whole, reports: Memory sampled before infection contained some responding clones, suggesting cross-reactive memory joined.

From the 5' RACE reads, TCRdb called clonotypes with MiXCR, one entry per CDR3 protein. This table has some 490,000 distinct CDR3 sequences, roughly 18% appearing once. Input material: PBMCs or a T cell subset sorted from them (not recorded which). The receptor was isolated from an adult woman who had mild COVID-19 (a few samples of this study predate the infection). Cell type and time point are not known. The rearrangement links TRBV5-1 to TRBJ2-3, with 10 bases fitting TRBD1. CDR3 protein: CASSTQDRGADTQYF. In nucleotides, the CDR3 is TGCGCCAGCAGCACCCAGGACAGGGGGGCAGATACGCAGTATTTT. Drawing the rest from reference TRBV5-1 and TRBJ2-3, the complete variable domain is KAGVTQTPRYLIKTRGQQVTLSCSPISGHRSVSWYQQTPGQGLQFLFEYFSETQRNKGNFPGRFSGRQFSNSRSEMNVSTLELGDSALYLCASSTQDRGADTQYFGPGTRLTVL.